The present T cell receptor beta chain was sequenced within a study of PD-L1 blockade in urothelial cancer. Sequencing used immunoSEQ multiplex PCR; TCRdb keeps in-frame clones, though not all of them. The sample consists of around 120,000 clones, approximately 90% of them appearing once. Specified time point: peripheral blood 6 weeks after treatment start. The sequencing used PBMCs, collected around atezolizumab (anti-PD-L1) treatment. The TCR originated in a man in his 60s with urothelial cancer.

The CDR3 region has the DNA TGTGCCAGTAGTATAGATTCGGTTTTTAACTATGGCTACACCTTC. Its translation: CASSIDSVFNYGYTF. The V and J genes are TRBV19 and TRBJ1-2; D remains ambiguous. CDR1 and CDR2 (germline): LNHDA, SQIVND (reference sequence). V was pared by 0 bases and J by 1 base, with 9 bases between. CDR3 length: 15 residues.